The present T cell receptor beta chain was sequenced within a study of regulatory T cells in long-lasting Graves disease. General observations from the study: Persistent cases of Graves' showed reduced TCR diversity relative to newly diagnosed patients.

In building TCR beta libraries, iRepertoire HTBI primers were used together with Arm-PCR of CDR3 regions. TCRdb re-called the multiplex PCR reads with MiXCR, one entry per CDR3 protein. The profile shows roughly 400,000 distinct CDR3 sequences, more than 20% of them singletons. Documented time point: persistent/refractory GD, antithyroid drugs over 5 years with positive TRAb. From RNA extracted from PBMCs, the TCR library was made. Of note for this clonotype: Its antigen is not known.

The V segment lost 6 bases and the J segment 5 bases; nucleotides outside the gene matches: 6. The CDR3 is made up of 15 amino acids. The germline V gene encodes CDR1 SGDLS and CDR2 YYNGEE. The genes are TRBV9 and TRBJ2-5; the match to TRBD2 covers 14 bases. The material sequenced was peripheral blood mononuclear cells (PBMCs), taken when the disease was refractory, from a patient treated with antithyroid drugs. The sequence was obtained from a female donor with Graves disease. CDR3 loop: CASKPGLAGVETQYF. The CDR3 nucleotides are TGTGCCAGCAAGCCGGGACTAGCGGGAGTCGAGACCCAGTACTTC.